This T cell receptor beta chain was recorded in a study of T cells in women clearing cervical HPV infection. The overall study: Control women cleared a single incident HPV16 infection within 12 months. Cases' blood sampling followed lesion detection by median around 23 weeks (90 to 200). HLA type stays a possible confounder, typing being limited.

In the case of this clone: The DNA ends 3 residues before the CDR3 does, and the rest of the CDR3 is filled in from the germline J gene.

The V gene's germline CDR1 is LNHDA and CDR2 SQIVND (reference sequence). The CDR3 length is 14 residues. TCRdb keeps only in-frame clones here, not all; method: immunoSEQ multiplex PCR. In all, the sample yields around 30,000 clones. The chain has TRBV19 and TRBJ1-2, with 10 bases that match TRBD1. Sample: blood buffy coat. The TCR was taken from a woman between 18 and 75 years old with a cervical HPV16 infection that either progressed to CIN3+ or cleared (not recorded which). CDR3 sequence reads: CASSTGTGDYDYTF. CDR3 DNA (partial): TGTGCCAGTAGTACCGGGACAGGGGACTACGAC.